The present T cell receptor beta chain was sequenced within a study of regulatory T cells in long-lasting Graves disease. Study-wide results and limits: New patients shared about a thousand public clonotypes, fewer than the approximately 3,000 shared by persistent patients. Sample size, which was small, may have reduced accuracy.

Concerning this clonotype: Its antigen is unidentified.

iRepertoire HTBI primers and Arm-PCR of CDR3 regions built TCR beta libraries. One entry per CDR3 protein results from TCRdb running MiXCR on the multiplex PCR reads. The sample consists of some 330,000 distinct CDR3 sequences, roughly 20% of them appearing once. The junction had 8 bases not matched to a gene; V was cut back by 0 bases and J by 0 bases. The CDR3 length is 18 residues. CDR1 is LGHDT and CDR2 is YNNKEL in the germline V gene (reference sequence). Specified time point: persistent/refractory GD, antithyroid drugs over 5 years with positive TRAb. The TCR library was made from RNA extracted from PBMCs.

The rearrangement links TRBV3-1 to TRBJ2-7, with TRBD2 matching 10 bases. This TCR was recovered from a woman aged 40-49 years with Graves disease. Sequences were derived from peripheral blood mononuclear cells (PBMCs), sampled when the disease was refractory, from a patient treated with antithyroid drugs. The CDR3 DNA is TGTGCCAGCAGCCAAGACGGTAGCGGGAGGTCCATCTCCTACGAGCAGTACTTC. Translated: CASSQDGSGRSISYEQYF.